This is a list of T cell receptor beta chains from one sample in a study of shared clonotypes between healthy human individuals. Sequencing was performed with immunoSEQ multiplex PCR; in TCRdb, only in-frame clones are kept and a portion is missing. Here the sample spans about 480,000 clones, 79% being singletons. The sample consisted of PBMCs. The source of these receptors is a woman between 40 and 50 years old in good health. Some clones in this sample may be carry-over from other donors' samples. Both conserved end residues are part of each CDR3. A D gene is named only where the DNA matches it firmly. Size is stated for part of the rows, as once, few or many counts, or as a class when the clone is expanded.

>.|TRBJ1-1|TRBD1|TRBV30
CAAGQGISEAFF
TGTGCTGCGGGACAGGGAATATCTGAAGCTTTCTTT
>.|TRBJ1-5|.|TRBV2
CASSDSGQPQHF
TGTGCCAGCAGTGATTCAGGTCAGCCCCAGCATTTT
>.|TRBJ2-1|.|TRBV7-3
CASSLTGSGEQFF
TGTGCCAGCAGCTTAACGGGTTCCGGGGAGCAGTTCTTC
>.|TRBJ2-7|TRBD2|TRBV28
CASSPWGGGSYEQYF
TGTGCCAGCAGTCCCTGGGGCGGGGGGTCCTACGAGCAGTACTTC
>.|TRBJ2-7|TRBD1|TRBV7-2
CASSLGAPGQGAYEQYF
TGTGCCAGCAGCTTAGGGGCTCCGGGACAGGGGGCCTACGAGCAGTACTTC
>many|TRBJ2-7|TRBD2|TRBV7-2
CASSLVATGGGQGEQYF
TGTGCCAGCAGCTTAGTGGCTACGGGCGGGGGGCAAGGGGAGCAGTACTTC
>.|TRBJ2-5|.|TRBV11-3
CASSPPLSETQYF
TGTGCCAGCAGCCCCCCTCTCTCCGAGACCCAGTACTTC
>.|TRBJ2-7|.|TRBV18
CASSPPAGANEQYF
TGTGCCAGCTCACCACCGGCAGGGGCCAACGAGCAGTACTTC
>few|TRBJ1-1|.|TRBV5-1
CASSLEGRGNTEAFF
TGCGCCAGCAGCTTGGAGGGCAGAGGGAACACTGAAGCTTTCTTT
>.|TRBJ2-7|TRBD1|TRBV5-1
CASSFGLGTVGDYEQYF
TGCGCCAGCAGCTTTGGGCTGGGGACAGTTGGAGACTACGAGCAGTACTTC
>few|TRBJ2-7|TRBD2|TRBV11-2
CASSLGGLDPFEQYF
TGTGCCAGCAGTTTGGGGGGACTAGATCCCTTCGAGCAGTACTTC
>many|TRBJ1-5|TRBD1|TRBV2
CASSGDRDSNQPQHF
TGTGCCAGCAGTGGGGACAGGGACAGCAATCAGCCCCAGCATTTT
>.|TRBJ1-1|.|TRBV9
CASSVGSGNTEAFF
TGTGCCAGCAGCGTAGGTAGTGGGAACACTGAAGCTTTCTTT
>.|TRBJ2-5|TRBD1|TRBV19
CASSRDRVETQYF
TGTGCCAGTAGTCGGGACAGGGTAGAGACCCAGTACTTC
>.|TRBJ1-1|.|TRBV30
CAWSSTLNTEAFF
TGTGCCTGGAGTAGTACTCTGAACACTGAAGCTTTCTTT
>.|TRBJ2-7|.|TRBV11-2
CASSSLQSYEQYF
TGTGCCAGCAGCTCGCTACAGAGCTACGAGCAGTACTTC
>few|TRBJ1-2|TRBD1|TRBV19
CASTLGTGDVYTF
TGTGCCAGTACCCTTGGGACAGGGGATGTCTACACCTTC
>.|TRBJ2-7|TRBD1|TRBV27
CASRSRWDSEQYF
TGTGCCAGCAGGAGTAGGTGGGACAGCGAGCAGTACTTC
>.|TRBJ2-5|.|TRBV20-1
CSAWEETQYF
TGCAGTGCCTGGGAGGAGACCCAGTACTTC
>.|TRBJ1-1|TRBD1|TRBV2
CASSDIRQGQEAFF
TGTGCCAGCAGCGACATCCGACAGGGGCAAGAAGCTTTCTTT
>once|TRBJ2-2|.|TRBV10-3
CAISESPSVLDTGELFF
TGTGCCATCAGTGAGTCCCCCAGTGTATTAGATACCGGGGAGCTGTTTTTT
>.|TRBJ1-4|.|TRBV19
CASRQGTGEKLFF
TGTGCCAGTAGACAGGGCACGGGTGAAAAACTGTTTTTT
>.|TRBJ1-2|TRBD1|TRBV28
CASSSPGAGQAPWRGYTF
TGTGCCAGCAGCAGCCCGGGCGCGGGACAGGCACCTTGGCGGGGCTACACCTTC
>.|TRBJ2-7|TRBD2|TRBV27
CASSSQWTSGSYEQYF
TGTGCCAGCAGTTCACAGTGGACTAGCGGGAGCTACGAGCAGTACTTC
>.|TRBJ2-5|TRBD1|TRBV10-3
CAISESWGQGETQYF
TGTGCCATCAGTGAGTCTTGGGGACAGGGGGAGACCCAGTACTTC
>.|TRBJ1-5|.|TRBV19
CASSITLGQGRQPQHF
TGTGCCAGTAGTATCACGTTGGGGCAGGGGCGTCAGCCCCAGCATTTT
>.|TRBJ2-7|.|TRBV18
CASSPLGGSTYEQYF
TGTGCCAGCTCACCACTGGGGGGTTCTACCTACGAGCAGTACTTC
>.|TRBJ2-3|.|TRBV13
CASSFGGYTDTQYF
TGTGCCAGCAGTTTTGGGGGCTATACAGATACGCAGTATTTT
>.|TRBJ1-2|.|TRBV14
CASSQDRTAYGYTF
TGTGCCAGCAGCCAAGATAGGACAGCCTATGGCTACACCTTC
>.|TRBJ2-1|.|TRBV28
CASSLLIANEQFF
TGTGCCAGCAGTTTATTGATAGCCAATGAGCAGTTCTTC
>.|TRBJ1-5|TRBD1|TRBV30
CAWSRDRGSQPQHF
TGTGCCTGGTCCCGGGACAGGGGTAGTCAGCCCCAGCATTTT
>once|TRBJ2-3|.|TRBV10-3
CAISVAGAGDNTQYF
TGTGCCATCAGTGTGGCCGGGGCAGGGGATAATACGCAGTATTTT
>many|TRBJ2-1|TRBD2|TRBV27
CASRPHGSGKRNEQFF
TGTGCCAGCAGGCCCCATGGTAGCGGGAAGAGAAATGAGCAGTTCTTC
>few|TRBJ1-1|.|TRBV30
CAWSPTGMNTEAFF
TGTGCCTGGAGTCCTACAGGTATGAACACTGAAGCTTTCTTT
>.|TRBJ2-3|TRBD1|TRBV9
CASSVGDRGPFTDTQYF
TGTGCCAGCAGCGTAGGGGACAGGGGGCCATTCACAGATACGCAGTATTTT
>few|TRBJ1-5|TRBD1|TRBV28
CASNPDREYQPQHF
TGTGCCAGCAACCCGGACAGGGAGTATCAGCCCCAGCATTTT
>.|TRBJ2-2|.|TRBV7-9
CASHFGGELFF
TGTGCCAGCCACTTTGGCGGGGAGCTGTTTTTT
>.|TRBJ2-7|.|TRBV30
CAFTRETHILREQYF
TGTGCCTTCACCAGAGAGACCCATATCTTGAGGGAGCAGTACTTC